This T cell receptor (beta chain) was obtained from a study of blood T cell repertoires in COVID-19. Using immunoSEQ multiplex PCR, the repertoire was profiled, and TCRdb retains in-frame clones only, with some absent. The data contain around 26,000 clones, roughly 90% of them seen just once; the ten biggest clones take up around 2.8%. The CDR3 is made up of 17 amino acids. The V call is TRBV21-1, the J call TRBJ1-5. TRBV21-1 is assigned pseudogene status. This receptor was identified in a human donor in a cohort sampled during active COVID-19. Sequencing was carried out using peripheral blood. Here the CDR3 DNA reads TGTGCCAGCAGCAGTCTAGCGGCAGTAGAATTTAATCAGCCCCAGCATTTT. Translated, it gives CASSSLAAVEFNQPQHF.